This T cell receptor (beta chain) was profiled in a study of CD8 T cells in Susac syndrome. Between the trimmed V and J ends, which lost 5 bases and 0 bases, there was a span of 16 bases. CDR3 size: 16 residues. Per the germline V gene, CDR1 is MNHNY and CDR2 is SVGAGI (reference sequence). TCR beta sequencing covered blood CD8+ and CD4+ T cells. An input of roughly 0.45 to 1 ug of RNA was subjected to reverse transcription using random hexamers. An immunoSEQ multiplex PCR generated amplified TCR beta CDR3 products spanning 54 Vbeta and 13 Jbeta. TCRdb re-called the immunoSEQ multiplex PCR reads through MiXCR, storing one row per CDR3 protein. The sample lists some 260,000 distinct CDR3 sequences; about 88% were seen once.

This sequence was found in a human donor with multiple sclerosis. Material for sequencing was CD8+ T cells from PBMCs. The rearrangement uses TRBV6-6 and TRBJ2-5; D possibly corresponds to TRBD1 (5 bases). The DNA of the CDR3 is TGTGCCAGCAGTCACGGACACCGTCTGTACCAAGAGACCCAGTACTTC. It translates to CASSHGHRLYQETQYF.